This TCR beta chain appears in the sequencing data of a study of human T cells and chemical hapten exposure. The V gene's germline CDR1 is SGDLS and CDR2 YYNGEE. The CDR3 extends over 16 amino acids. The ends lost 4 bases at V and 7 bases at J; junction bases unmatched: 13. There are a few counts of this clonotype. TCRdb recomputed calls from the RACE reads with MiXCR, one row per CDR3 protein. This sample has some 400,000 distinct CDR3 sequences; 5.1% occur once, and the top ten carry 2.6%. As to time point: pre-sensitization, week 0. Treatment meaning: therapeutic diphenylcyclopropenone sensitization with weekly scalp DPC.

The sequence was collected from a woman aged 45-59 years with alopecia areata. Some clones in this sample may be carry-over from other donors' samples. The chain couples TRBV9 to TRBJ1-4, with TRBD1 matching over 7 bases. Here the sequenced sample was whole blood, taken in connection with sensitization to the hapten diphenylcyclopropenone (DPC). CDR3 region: CASSPGTVKQGEKLFF. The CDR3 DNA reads TGTGCCAGCAGCCCAGGGACAGTCAAGCAAGGTGAAAAACTGTTTTTT. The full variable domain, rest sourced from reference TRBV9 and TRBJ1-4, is DSGVTQTPKHLITATGQRVTLRCSPRSGDLSVYWYQQSLDQGLQFLIQYYNGEERAKGNILERFSAQQFPDLHSELNLSSLELGDSALYFCASSPGTVKQGEKLFFGSGTQLSVL.